Listed here are 2 T cell receptor beta chains from one sample, sequenced in a study of blood T cell repertoires in COVID-19. Data came from immunoSEQ multiplex PCR; TCRdb stores just in-frame clones and leaves some out. The sample carries about 300,000 clones, roughly 88% recorded once. The sequenced material came from peripheral blood. These receptors were collected from a woman aged 45-59 years with acute or convalescent COVID-19.

J is TRBJ2-1 and V is TRBV7-3; D might be TRBD2 (5 bases). The germline V gene has CDR1 SGHTA and CDR2 FQGTGA. The CDR3 is made up of 16 amino acids. V was clipped by 5 bases and J by 5 bases, with 19 bases between them. The CDR3 reads CASSGTSGIPDNEQFF. The CDR3 nucleotides read TGTGCCAGCAGCGGAACGTCCGGGATCCCGGACAATGAGCAGTTCTTC.

This chain's CDR3 is CASSPTGGPYEQYF. For the CDR3, the DNA is TGTGCCAGCAGCCCGACAGGGGGCCCCTACGAGCAGTACTTC. The chain joins TRBV7-2 to TRBJ2-7; 10 nucleotides line up with TRBD1. After removal of 5 bases from V and 2 bases from J, the junction contained 3 bases not matched to a gene. This CDR3 spans 14 amino acids. Germline lookup yields CDR1 SGHTA and CDR2 FQGNSA. Complete variable domain (other parts from reference TRBV7-2 and TRBJ2-7): GAGVSQSPSNKVTEKGKDVELRCDPISGHTALYWYRQSLGQGLEFLIYFQGNSAPDKSGLPSDRFSAERTGGSVSTLTIQRTQQEDSAVYLCASSPTGGPYEQYFGPGTRLTVT.